These T cell receptor beta chains were read from a single sample in a study of PD-1 blockade in classical Hodgkin lymphoma. The data were produced by immunoSEQ multiplex PCR, yet TCRdb's version contains in-frame clones alone and is incomplete. The table lists 15,000 to 25,000 clones, approximately 88% of them singletons. Material: CD8+ T cells from blood, obtained before the fourth cycle of nivolumab. The receptors shown here come from a human donor with classical Hodgkin lymphoma. Each CDR3 is given with its conserved first and last residue. A D gene is named only where the DNA matches it firmly. A clone size is listed for some rows: how often the clone was seen (once, few, many), or a class if it is expanded.

V gene	clone size	J gene	D gene	CDR3 DNA	CDR3 protein
TRBV28	NA	TRBJ1-2	NA	TGTGCCAGCAGCCAACTGCCCGGGGGACAAACCTATGGCTACACCTTC	CASSQLPGGQTYGYTF
TRBV29-1	NA	TRBJ2-3	TRBD2	TGCAGCGTTGCCCGGGGACTAACGCCCTTTGAGACAGATACGCAGTATTTT	CSVARGLTPFETDTQYF
TRBV20-1	NA	TRBJ1-4	NA	TGCAGTGCTAACCAGGAAAAACTGTTTTTT	CSANQEKLFF
TRBV19	NA	TRBJ1-3	TRBD1	TGTGCCAGTAGTGTCGGACAGGGGTCCCCTGGAAACACCATATATTTT	CASSVGQGSPGNTIYF
TRBV6-5	NA	TRBJ2-5	TRBD1	TGTGCCAGCAGTTACACAGGGGCAATCCAAGAGACCCAGTACTTC	CASSYTGAIQETQYF
TRBV19	NA	TRBJ2-1	NA	TGTGCCAGTAGTATATTGAATAATGAGCAGTTCTTC	CASSILNNEQFF
TRBV14	NA	TRBJ1-6	NA	TGTGCCAGCAGCCAAGCTTGGGGGCGTAATTCACCCCTCCACTTT	CASSQAWGRNSPLHF
TRBV9	NA	TRBJ2-2	TRBD2	TGTGCCAGCAGCGTCCCGGGACTACACACGAACACCGGGGAGCTGTTTTTT	CASSVPGLHTNTGELFF
TRBV27	NA	TRBJ2-7	TRBD2	TGTGCCAGCAGTTTATCGGGAGGGTACTACGAGCAGTACTTC	CASSLSGGYYEQYF
TRBV28	few	TRBJ1-5	NA	TGTGCCAGCAGTTTATCCCTCTTGGAGCCCCAGCATTTT	CASSLSLLEPQHF
TRBV4-1	NA	TRBJ2-1	NA	TGCGCCAGCAGCCAAGAACGAGGTCAAGACAATGAGCAGTTCTTC	CASSQERGQDNEQFF
TRBV5-1	NA	TRBJ1-6	TRBD1	TGCGCCAGCAGCTTGGCCCTAGACAGGGAAAATTCACCCCTCCACTTT	CASSLALDRENSPLHF
TRBV9	NA	TRBJ2-2	TRBD1	TGTGCCAGCGGCGATCGGGACAGGTCGACCGGGGAGCTGTTTTTT	CASGDRDRSTGELFF
TRBV23-1	NA	TRBJ2-5	NA	TGCGCCAGCAGTCAAAGATGGGGGGCGCGCGGGGAGATGATGGAGCAGTACTTC	CASSQRWGARGEMMEQYF
TRBV7-3	NA	TRBJ2-3	NA	TGTGCCAGCAGCGACGCAGGGCGGGTGACAGATACGCAGTATTTT	CASSDAGRVTDTQYF
TRBV30	NA	TRBJ2-1	TRBD2	TGTGCCTTATATAGCGGGGGGGACGGACACTCCTACAATGAGCAGTTCTTC	CALYSGGDGHSYNEQFF
TRBV11-2	NA	TRBJ1-5	NA	TGTGCCAGCAGCCCCGGGACGGGCTATTATAGCAATCAGCCCCAGCATTTT	CASSPGTGYYSNQPQHF
TRBV7-9	NA	TRBJ1-5	TRBD1	TGTGCCAGCAGCTCCACCCAGGGGGCGCGTCAGCCCCAGCATTTT	CASSSTQGARQPQHF
TRBV6-6	NA	TRBJ2-3	TRBD2	TGTGCCAGCAGTTCCGAAATAGCGGGGGTCACAGATACGCAGTATTTT	CASSSEIAGVTDTQYF
TRBV6-1	few	TRBJ1-6	TRBD1	TGTGCCAGCAGGTATTCGGACAGGGCTTCACCCCTCCACTTT	CASRYSDRASPLHF
TRBV7-6	NA	TRBJ2-7	NA	TGTGCCAGCAGCTACTCCAGCTCCTACGAGCAGTACTTC	CASSYSSSYEQYF
TRBV7-3	NA	TRBJ2-3	NA	TGTGCCAGCAGCTTAAAGGCTAGTCTAAGCACAGATACGCAGTATTTT	CASSLKASLSTDTQYF
TRBV7-3	NA	TRBJ2-1	NA	TGTGCCAGCAGCTCCCTATTTCAGGCCTCCTACAATGAGCAGTTCTTC	CASSSLFQASYNEQFF
TRBV6-1	NA	TRBJ2-5	TRBD2	TGTGCCAGCAGTGAAGTCTTGGGCGGGGGGGCGGAGACCCAGTACTTC	CASSEVLGGGAETQYF
TRBV7-6	NA	TRBJ2-3	TRBD2	TGTGCCAGCAGCCAGTCTTGGCGGGGGGAGGGGGATACGCAGTATTTT	CASSQSWRGEGDTQYF
TRBV6-1	once	TRBJ1-2	NA	TGTGCCAGCAGTCCCACGCCCGGGGCTAACTATGGCTACACCTTC	CASSPTPGANYGYTF
TRBV12-1	NA	TRBJ1-1	NA	TGTGCCAGCAGACCTAGGGGGCGCGCGACTGAAGCTTTCTTT	CASRPRGRATEAFF
TRBV2	few	TRBJ2-7	NA	TGTGCCAGCAGTGAGGCCAGGGGCGGGTACGAGCAGTACTTC	CASSEARGGYEQYF
TRBV7-9	once	TRBJ2-7	TRBD1	TGTGCCAGCAGCCATGGGACAGGGTACTACGAGCAGTACTTC	CASSHGTGYYEQYF
TRBV6-1	NA	TRBJ1-6	NA	TGTGCCAGCAGTAAGAGAGAGGGCACGAATTCACCCCTCCACTTT	CASSKREGTNSPLHF
TRBV5-1	NA	TRBJ2-3	NA	TGCGCCAGCAGCTCAAAGGCACTGTTGGGTCTGCTGGATACGCAGTATTTT	CASSSKALLGLLDTQYF
TRBV28	NA	TRBJ1-2	NA	TGTGCCAGCAGTGCCCTTGGGGGGCACAACTATGGCTACACCTTC	CASSALGGHNYGYTF